These 21 T cell receptor beta chains came from one sample sequenced in a study of blood T cell repertoires in COVID-19. Clones were sequenced by immunoSEQ multiplex PCR, and TCRdb holds only the in-frame ones, with some missing. The table records about 200,000 clones, around nine tenths of them present only once. Sequencing was carried out using peripheral blood. All receptors derive from a man aged 55-75 years who had recovered from COVID-19.

In this sample, this clone turned up once. This chain joins TRBV11-1 and TRBJ2-1; 10 nucleotides align to TRBD2. The CDR3 totals 15 residues. The V and J ends lost 7 bases and 7 bases, in that order; junction bases with no gene match: 10. Germline V lookup: CDR1 SGHAT, CDR2 FQDESV (reference sequence). CDR3 DNA sequence: TGTGCCAGCACCTATCTAGCGGGAGATAGAAATGAGCAGTTCTTC. It encodes CASTYLAGDRNEQFF.

This chain joins TRBV28 and TRBJ1-5, with no clear D. Germline-derived CDR1 and CDR2 are MDHEN and SYDVKM. V was pared by 7 bases and J by 10 bases, with 23 bases between. This CDR3 has 15 residues. CDR3 sequence reads: CASTYGGPTVLPQHF. The DNA of the CDR3 is TGTGCCAGCACCTACGGTGGTCCCACTGTTCTCCCCCAGCATTTT.

Turning to this clone: One end of the junction does not line up with germline, which may come from a read error. This chain connects TRBV7-7 to TRBJ2-3, with D possibly matching TRBD1 (5 bases). CDR3 length equals 15 residues. The germline V gene encodes CDR1 SSHAT and CDR2 FNYEAQ (reference sequence). The CDR3 loop is CASSRTSGFTDTQYF. CDR3 nucleotides: TGTGCTAGCAGCCGGACGTCAGGGTTCACAGATACGCAGTATTTT.

The chain has TRBV5-1 and TRBJ2-7; 10 bases align to TRBD2. V was pared by 0 bases and J by 3 bases, with 3 bases of the junction left unmatched. Germline CDR1 is SGHRS and CDR2 is YFSETQ. The CDR3 is 15 amino acids. The CDR3: CASSLEPSGGYEQYF. In DNA form, the CDR3 reads TGCGCCAGCAGCTTGGAGCCTAGCGGGGGCTACGAGCAGTACTTC.

This clone appeared once. Here the CDR3 reads CASTFSVLSNTEAFF. In DNA, the CDR3 is TGTGCCAGCACCTTTTCGGTCCTTTCGAACACTGAAGCTTTCTTT. The rearrangement links TRBV7-8 to TRBJ1-1, with D unclear. The CDR3 consists of 15 residues. V was shortened by 7 bases and J by 1 base, with 16 bases between the two germline ends. Germline V lookup: CDR1 SGHVS, CDR2 FQNEAQ.

The rearrangement uses TRBV28 and TRBJ2-7, with TRBD2 matching over 14 bases. The CDR3 length is 17 residues. V lost 5 bases and J lost 5; bases outside the gene matches: 11. Looked up from germline, CDR1 is MDHEN and CDR2 is SYDVKM. CDR3 sequence: CASSPTSGRVGWNEQYF. The CDR3 DNA reads as TGTGCCAGCAGTCCGACTAGCGGGAGGGTAGGTTGGAACGAGCAGTACTTC.

This clone was recorded only once. The chain recombines TRBV7-2 with TRBJ1-1; D not certain. This CDR3 is 13 amino acids long. V was cut by 3 bases and J by 4 bases, with 9 bases left in between. Germline assignment: CDR1 SGHTA and CDR2 FQGNSA. The CDR3 sequence: CASSFGAFTEAFF. The CDR3 coding sequence is TGTGCCAGCAGCTTCGGAGCGTTCACTGAAGCTTTCTTT.

V gene TRBV2 combines with J gene TRBJ1-1; maybe TRBD1 (6 bases). The CDR3 length is 14 residues. V was cut by 5 bases and J by 3 bases, with 13 bases left in between. Germline V gene sequence: CDR1 SNHLY, CDR2 FYNNEI. The CDR3 sequence: CASSTGLTDTEAFF. As DNA, the CDR3 is TGTGCCAGCAGTACAGGGTTGACGGACACTGAAGCTTTCTTT.

This rearrangement joins TRBV12-3 or TRBV12-4 to TRBJ1-2; tentative D call: TRBD1 (5 bases). Trimming stripped 1 base from V and 8 bases from J, with 11 bases between. CDR3 size: 13 residues. Here the CDR3 reads CASSLGRGTGYTF. The CDR3 coding sequence is TGTGCCAGCAGTTTAGGGCGGGGGACCGGCTACACCTTC.

V usage is TRBV19 and J usage is TRBJ2-3; tentative D call: TRBD2 (6 bases). The CDR3 loop spans 14 amino acids. V dropped 3 bases and J dropped 2 bases, with 9 bases sitting between them. Germline CDR1 is LNHDA and CDR2 is SQIVND (reference sequence). The CDR3 loop reads CASSIGGSTDTQYF. CDR3 bases: TGTGCCAGTAGTATCGGGGGATCCACAGATACGCAGTATTTT.

The V call is TRBV20-1, the J call TRBJ2-1, with 7 bases that match TRBD1. V was pared by 4 bases and J by 9 bases, with 3 bases of the junction left unmatched. This CDR3 region has 11 residues. The germline V gene encodes CDR1 DFQATT and CDR2 SNEGSKA (reference sequence). The CDR3 reads CSANRGGEQFF. In DNA, the CDR3 is TGCAGTGCTAACAGGGGTGGTGAGCAGTTCTTC.

A note on this clone: Other nucleotide sequences from this sample produce the same CDR3. J is TRBJ2-2 and V is TRBV5-8; D perhaps matches TRBD1 (6 bases). Looked up from germline, CDR1 is SGHTS and CDR2 is YDEGEE. This CDR3 region has 13 residues. The V gene lost 4 bases and the J gene lost 5 bases, with 9 bases spanning the gap. The CDR3 nucleotides are TGTGCCAGCAGCCGAAGGGGGACCGGGGAGCTGTTTTTT. It specifies CASSRRGTGELFF.

V and J are TRBV7-2 and TRBJ2-7, with D possibly matching TRBD1 (6 bases). The V gene lost 1 base and the J gene lost 3 bases, with 13 bases spanning the gap. This CDR3 is built from 15 residues. Germline lookup yields CDR1 SGHTA and CDR2 FQGNSA. This chain's CDR3 is CASSLGAGGLYEQYF. Here the CDR3 DNA reads TGTGCCAGCAGCTTAGGGGCTGGGGGCCTCTACGAGCAGTACTTC.

V is TRBV21-1 and J is TRBJ2-5; the D call TRBD1 from the table was never checked on the DNA. TRBV21-1 is classified as a pseudogene. This CDR3 spans 18 amino acids. DNA of the CDR3: TGTGCCAGCAGCAAAGTCCGGTCGGGCAGGGGGGCTTCAGAGACCCAGTACTTC. Its protein product is CASSKVRSGRGASETQYF.

The chain carries TRBV7-3 and TRBJ2-2; perhaps TRBD2 as D (5 bases). The CDR3 sequence is 13 residues long. CDR1 and CDR2 (germline): SGHTA, FQGTGA. The V and J ends lost 0 bases and 7 bases respectively, with 6 bases between them. The CDR3 here is CASSLTGNGELFF. The CDR3 region has the DNA TGTGCCAGCAGCTTAACCGGGAACGGGGAGCTGTTTTTT.

This chain links TRBV7-3 with TRBJ2-1, with TRBD2 matching 10 bases. V trimming: 4 bases; J trimming: 9 bases; junction bases outside the gene matches: 6. The CDR3 covers 14 residues. CDR1 is SGHTA and CDR2 is FQGTGA in the germline V gene. The CDR3 DNA reads TGTGCCAGCAGCTCCCTAGCGGGAGCAGGTGAGCAGTTCTTC. Protein sequence: CASSSLAGAGEQFF.

V and J are TRBV10-2 and TRBJ2-7; 12 nucleotides line up with TRBD1. Germline V gene data show CDR1 as WSHSY and CDR2 as SAAADI. The trim removed 7 bases at V and 6 bases at J, leaving 7 bases unmatched. This CDR3 has 14 residues. CDR3: CASTTGTGGTEQYF. CDR3 DNA: TGCGCCAGCACAACCGGGACAGGGGGCACCGAGCAGTACTTC.

The chain recombines TRBV28 with TRBJ1-1; the D gene is possibly TRBD1 (5 bases). V lost 4 bases and J lost 1, with 10 bases in between. The CDR3 is made up of 14 amino acids. Germline CDR1 MDHEN, CDR2 SYDVKM. CDR3: CASSSHQGNTEAFF. The CDR3 DNA reads as TGTGCCAGCAGTTCCCACCAGGGGAACACTGAAGCTTTCTTT.

This rearrangement joins TRBV19 to TRBJ2-1, with 7 bases aligning to TRBD2. CDR3 length: 15 residues. The germline V gene encodes CDR1 LNHDA and CDR2 SQIVND (reference sequence). V lost 3 bases to trimming and J lost 2 bases; unmatched junction nucleotides: 4. CDR3 sequence: CASSMGGWTYNEQFF. The CDR3 coding sequence is TGTGCCAGTAGTATGGGGGGGTGGACCTACAATGAGCAGTTCTTC.

This chain links TRBV7-8 with TRBJ1-6; 9 nucleotides agree with TRBD1. Trimming removed 5 bases from V and 8 bases from J; junction bases left unmatched: 10. This CDR3 spans 16 amino acids. Germline CDR1 is SGHVS and CDR2 is FQNEAQ. The CDR3 region is CASSRWAGTGYSPLHF. The CDR3 DNA sequence: TGTGCCAGCAGCCGATGGGCGGGGACAGGGTATTCACCCCTCCACTTT.

V is TRBV15 and J is TRBJ2-7; the D gene is possibly TRBD1 (6 bases). V lost 7 bases, J lost 2 bases, and 18 bases lay in between. CDR1 and CDR2 from the germline V gene are LNHNV and YYDKDF (reference sequence). The CDR3 length is 15 residues. CDR3 sequence: CATITPGARAYEQYF. CDR3 nucleotides: TGTGCCACCATAACCCCAGGGGCGCGGGCCTACGAGCAGTACTTC.